The 12 T cell receptor beta chains in this list originate from one sample, sequenced in a study of T cell repertoires in cytomegalovirus infection. TCRdb reanalysed the reads using MiXCR and keeps one entry per CDR3 protein. The sample holds approximately 700,000 distinct CDR3 sequences, 35% seen once. The specimen sequenced was PBMCs. The receptors here all came from a human donor in good health (CMV status not recorded). Some clones in this sample may be carry-over from other donors' samples.

In this sample, this clonotype turned up many times. V usage is TRBV7-2 and J usage is TRBJ2-5; tentatively, D is TRBD1 (6 bases). The CDR3 is 15 amino acids. Germline-derived CDR1 and CDR2 are SGHTA and FQGNSA. Trimming left V 0 bases short and J 1 base short, with 9 bases between. CDR3 sequence reads: CASSLAQGLQETQYF. The CDR3 bases are TGTGCCAGCAGCTTAGCACAGGGCCTCCAAGAGACCCAGTACTTC.

This clonotype was recorded a few times. The V call is TRBV28, the J call TRBJ1-2; no clear D gene. Per germline, CDR1 MDHEN and CDR2 SYDVKM. The CDR3 consists of 15 residues. The ends were cut back, 3 bases at V and 3 bases at J, with 14 bases in the middle. CDR3 DNA: TGTGCCAGCAGTTTTCCCCAGGTCCACGACTATGGCTACACCTTC. Its translation: CASSFPQVHDYGYTF.

V gene TRBV5-6 combines with J gene TRBJ1-6; weak D call: TRBD1 (5 bases). V lost 1 base, J lost 9 bases, and 11 bases lay in between. CDR1 and CDR2 from the germline V gene are SGHDT and YYEEEE. The CDR3 loop spans 14 amino acids. This CDR3 is CASSLRGGGSPLHF. CDR3 in DNA: TGTGCCAGCAGCTTGAGGGGTGGGGGTTCACCCCTCCACTTT.

This clonotype was counted only a few times. For the CDR3, the DNA is TGTGCCAGTAGCTGGACTAGCGTAGACAATGAGCAGTTCTTC. It codes for CASSWTSVDNEQFF. The chain has TRBV19 and TRBJ2-1; 9 bases align to TRBD2. This CDR3 has 14 residues. V gave up 6 bases and J gave up 5 bases; unmatched junction bases: 5. Germline V gene data show CDR1 as LNHDA and CDR2 as SQIVND (reference sequence). Looking up the rest from reference TRBV19 and TRBJ2-1 gives the full variable domain: DGGITQSPKYLFRKEGQNVTLSCEQNLNHDAMYWYRQDPGQGLRLIYYSQIVNDFQKGDIAEGYSVSREKKESFPLTVTSAQKNPTAFYLCASSWTSVDNEQFFGPGTRLTVL.

V usage is TRBV6-1 and J usage is TRBJ1-1, with 8 bases that match TRBD1. Per germline, CDR1 MNHNS and CDR2 SASEGT. The CDR3 is 15 amino acids. After removal of 4 bases from V and 3 bases from J, the junction contained 7 bases not matched to a gene. CDR3 in amino acids: CASSAPSQGDTEAFF. The DNA of the CDR3 is TGTGCCAGCAGTGCCCCCTCACAGGGGGACACTGAAGCTTTCTTT.

This chain links TRBV28 with TRBJ1-4; D is uncertain. CDR3 size: 16 residues. Trimming stripped 5 bases from V and 10 bases from J, with 23 bases between. CDR1 and CDR2 (germline): MDHEN, SYDVKM. The CDR3 spells CASSRTTGSQVGKLFF. CDR3 DNA sequence: TGTGCCAGCAGTAGAACGACCGGGTCCCAGGTCGGAAAACTGTTTTTT. Filled out from reference TRBV28 and TRBJ1-4, the complete variable domain reads DVKVTQSSRYLVKRTGEKVFLECVQDMDHENMFWYRQDPGLGLRLIYFSYDVKMKEKGDIPEGYSVSREKKERFSLILESASTNQTSMYLCASSRTTGSQVGKLFFGSGTQLSVL.

This clonotype was detected a few times. The genes are TRBV11-2 and TRBJ2-7, with TRBD2 as a possible D gene (6 bases). The CDR3 covers 14 residues. Trimming removed 3 bases at V and 6 bases at J, with 15 bases between. Germline values: CDR1 SGHAT, CDR2 FQNNGV. CDR3 sequence reads: CASSFGSRKTEQYF. The CDR3 bases are TGTGCCAGCAGCTTCGGGAGCAGGAAGACCGAGCAGTACTTC.

The chain has TRBV12-3 or TRBV12-4 and TRBJ1-4, with D possibly being TRBD1 (5 bases). The CDR3 runs to 13 residues. V dropped 5 bases and J dropped 11 bases, with 15 bases sitting between them. CDR3 nucleotide sequence: TGTGCCAGCAGTCCGGACGGGGGGGGGAAACTGTTTTTT. It encodes CASSPDGGGKLFF.

Many counts were recorded for this clonotype. The rearrangement uses TRBV7-8 and TRBJ1-4, with 8 nucleotides matching TRBD1. From germline, CDR1 is SGHVS and CDR2 FQNEAQ. This CDR3 spans 12 amino acids. J lost 10 bases, V lost 5 bases, and 3 bases had no gene match. CDR3 in amino acids: CASSGQGGKLFF. The CDR3 DNA follows: TGTGCCAGCAGCGGACAGGGCGGAAAACTGTTTTTT.

About this clonotype: At one end the junction does not follow the germline gene, possibly because of a read error. The CDR3 loop is CDSSQQFRGAETQYF. Written as DNA, the CDR3 is TGTGACAGCAGTCAACAGTTCAGGGGAGCAGAGACCCAGTACTTC. The genes are TRBV6-2 or TRBV6-3 and TRBJ2-5; D perhaps matches TRBD1 (6 bases). Germline V CDR1 and CDR2: MNHEY, SVGEGT. The CDR3 consists of 15 residues.

This clonotype has at least ten counts. V gene TRBV7-2 combines with J gene TRBJ1-1; 9 nucleotides align to TRBD1. The germline V gene encodes CDR1 SGHTA and CDR2 FQGNSA. This CDR3 region has 16 residues. V shed 5 bases, J shed 6 bases, and the junction held 13 bases outside the gene matches. CDR3 DNA sequence: TGTGCCAGCAGCCCAAGGGGACAGGGTGGGGCCCCTGAAGCTTTCTTT. Translation gives CASSPRGQGGAPEAFF. Full variable domain (remainder filled in from reference TRBV7-2 and TRBJ1-1): GAGVSQSPSNKVTEKGKDVELRCDPISGHTALYWYRQSLGQGLEFLIYFQGNSAPDKSGLPSDRFSAERTGGSVSTLTIQRTQQEDSAVYLCASSPRGQGGAPEAFFGQGTRLTVV.

This clonotype was found a few times. The chain combines TRBV18 with TRBJ1-1; 8 bases align to TRBD1. V shed 10 bases, J shed 0 bases, and the junction held 10 bases outside the gene matches. From germline, CDR1 is KGHSH and CDR2 LQKENI. The CDR3 spans 15 residues. CDR3 sequence reads: CATEHRQGMNTEAFF. As DNA, the CDR3 is TGTGCCACCGAACACCGACAGGGGATGAACACTGAAGCTTTCTTT.